The 2 T cell receptor beta chains in this list originate from one sample, sequenced in a study of T cell repertoires in cytomegalovirus infection. TCRdb used MiXCR to reprocess the reads, holding one entry per CDR3 protein. The profile shows about 260,000 distinct CDR3 sequences, around 15% of them singletons. Sequenced input: PBMCs. The receptors come from a human donor in good health (CMV status not recorded). Some clones in this sample may be carry-over from other donors' samples.

For this clonotype: A much larger clone lies a single base off, so this may be a read error. V usage is TRBV28 and J usage is TRBJ2-7; maybe TRBD1 (6 bases). Per germline, CDR1 MDHEN and CDR2 SYDVKM. The CDR3 is made up of 14 amino acids. CDR3 DNA sequence: TGTGCCAGCAGCGTCCGGACAGTTACCTACGAGCAGGACTTC. Protein sequence: CASSVRTVTYEQDF.

This clonotype was picked up a small number of times. This sequence joins TRBV6-6 and TRBJ1-2; no definite D call. V lost 5 bases and J 8 bases, leaving 15 bases between the germline ends. CDR1 and CDR2 from the germline V gene are MNHNY and SVGAGI (reference sequence). CDR3 size: 13 residues. The CDR3 loop is CASSRNLPGGYTF. CDR3 bases: TGTGCCAGCAGTCGGAACCTCCCGGGCGGCTACACCTTC.